Following are 20 T cell receptor beta chains from one sample sequenced in a study of OX40 agonist ivuxolimab in advanced cancers. The data were produced by immunoSEQ multiplex PCR, yet TCRdb's version contains in-frame clones alone and is incomplete. The table lists under 100,000 clones, 70% to 90% of them singletons. The source material was CD4+ or CD8+ T cells sorted from blood, sampled in a trial of the OX40 agonist ivuxolimab. The receptors derive from an adult with an advanced solid tumor such as melanoma, head and neck, liver or kidney cancer.

V gene TRBV19 combines with J gene TRBJ2-7; 7 bases are shared with TRBD1. Trimming removed 7 bases from V and 2 bases from J; junction bases left unmatched: 11. Germline CDR1 and CDR2: LNHDA and SQIVND (reference sequence). CDR3 length equals 15 residues. The CDR3 nucleotides are TGTGCCAGTACCCGAGATTTGGGACAGACCTACGAGCAGTACTTC. Translating it yields CASTRDLGQTYEQYF.

The chain is built from TRBV6-5 and TRBJ2-2; D remains unclear. Germline V gives CDR1 MNHEY, CDR2 SVGAGI. V gave up 5 bases and J gave up 2 bases, with 3 bases separating them. The CDR3 consists of 12 residues. The CDR3 DNA sequence: TGTGCCAGCAGTCGTAACACCGGGGAGCTGTTTTTT. It yields the protein CASSRNTGELFF.

The CDR3 is CASSESGARGNTEAFF. CDR3 bases: TGTGCCAGCAGTGAATCGGGGGCGCGGGGGAACACTGAAGCTTTCTTT. The rearrangement joins TRBV25-1 to TRBJ1-1, with D possibly TRBD1 on 6 matching bases. The germline V gene has CDR1 MGHDK and CDR2 SYGVNS. The CDR3 totals 16 residues. The V gene lost 1 base and the J gene lost 1 base, with 13 bases spanning the gap.

This clone was counted only a few times. One end of the junction varies from germline; a read error may be responsible. V and J are TRBV4-3 and TRBJ2-1; weak D call: TRBD2 (7 bases). The CDR3 contains 13 residues. Germline CDR1 is LGHNA and CDR2 is YSLEER. CDR3 sequence: CASSQEPGGPGIF. DNA for the CDR3: TGCGCCAGCAGCCAAGAACCGGGGGGCCCTGGGATCTTC.

The rearrangement uses TRBV2 and TRBJ2-7, with a tentative D call TRBD1 (6 bases). This CDR3 region has 12 residues. CDR1 is SNHLY, CDR2 FYNNEI, per germline. The V end lost 3 bases, the J end lost 6 bases, and 9 bases lay between the germline ends. Written as DNA, the CDR3 is TGTGCCAGCAGTGAGGGGGCTGTCGAGCAGTACTTC. This gives the protein CASSEGAVEQYF.

This clone is a singleton in its sample. The chain couples TRBV6-1 to TRBJ2-7; D remains ambiguous. The CDR3 has 13 amino acids. Trimming stripped 5 bases from V and 6 bases from J, with 14 bases between. Germline CDR1 MNHNS, CDR2 SASEGT. The CDR3 reads CASSLSQVGEQYF. The DNA for the CDR3 is TGTGCCAGCAGTCTCAGCCAAGTCGGCGAGCAGTACTTC.

This clone was counted only a few times. The chain is built from TRBV6-1 and TRBJ2-3, with a tentative D call TRBD2 (7 bases). CDR1 and CDR2 from the germline V gene are MNHNS and SASEGT. V gave up 6 bases and J gave up 0 bases, with 13 bases separating them. CDR3 length: 15 amino acids. DNA of the CDR3: TGTGCCAGCAGGGGGGGCGGGGGAAGCACAGATACGCAGTATTTT. Its translation: CASRGGGGSTDTQYF.

The rearrangement links TRBV7-9 to TRBJ2-7; 9 nucleotides agree with TRBD2. With V trimmed by 2 bases and J by 6 bases, 5 bases remained unmatched. CDR1 and CDR2 (germline): SEHNR, FQNEAQ (reference sequence). The CDR3 covers 14 residues. CDR3 residues: CASSLQTSGAEQYF. For the CDR3, the DNA is TGTGCCAGCAGCTTACAGACTAGCGGTGCCGAGCAGTACTTC. Full variable domain (outside the CDR3, taken from reference TRBV7-9 and TRBJ2-7): DTGVSQNPRHKITKRGQNVTFRCDPISEHNRLYWYRQTLGQGPEFLTYFQNEAQLEKSRLLSDRFSAERPKGSFSTLEIQRTEQGDSAMYLCASSLQTSGAEQYFGPGTRLTVT.

The V and J genes are TRBV18 and TRBJ1-1, with TRBD1 matching over 9 bases. The V and J ends lost 6 bases and 5 bases, in that order; junction bases with no gene match: 7. Germline V CDR1 and CDR2: KGHSH, LQKENI. The CDR3 sequence is 14 residues long. CDR3 region: CASSRTGVRTEAFF. The CDR3 region has the DNA TGTGCCAGCTCGAGGACAGGGGTGAGAACTGAAGCTTTCTTT.

V and J are TRBV6-5 and TRBJ1-1; 9 bases are a match to TRBD1. With 6 bases clipped from V and 0 bases from J, the junction kept 5 bases outside the gene matches. Per germline, CDR1 MNHEY and CDR2 SVGAGI. The CDR3 has 15 amino acids. CDR3 sequence reads: CASRRDRVLNTEAFF. The CDR3 DNA is TGTGCCAGCAGAAGGGACAGGGTTTTGAACACTGAAGCTTTCTTT.

The chain uses TRBV5-4 and TRBJ2-5; weak D call: TRBD1 (6 bases). The CDR3 consists of 14 residues. V was shortened by 0 bases and J by 0 bases, with 6 bases between the two germline ends. Germline loops: CDR1 SGHNT, CDR2 YYREEE (reference sequence). The CDR3 DNA reads TGTGCCAGCAGCTTGGGGACAGACCAAGAGACCCAGTACTTC. Translation gives CASSLGTDQETQYF.

This chain uses TRBV4-3 with TRBJ1-2, with a tentative D call TRBD1 (6 bases). The CDR3 runs to 15 residues. The germline CDR1 and CDR2 sequences are LGHNA and YSLEER. Trimming pared 1 base from V and 7 bases from J, leaving 16 bases between. CDR3 bases: TGCGCCAGCAGCCAAGTCGGAACAGGGATCTCTGGCTACACCTTC. Protein product: CASSQVGTGISGYTF.

The chain has TRBV18 and TRBJ2-7; maybe TRBD1 (5 bases). CDR3 size: 14 residues. The germline gives CDR1 KGHSH, CDR2 LQKENI. V was pared by 0 bases and J by 2 bases, with 8 bases between. The CDR3 DNA reads as TGTGCCAGCTCACCACCGGGGCTACCCTACGAGCAGTACTTC. Its protein is CASSPPGLPYEQYF.

V is TRBV5-5 and J is TRBJ2-7, with D perhaps being TRBD1 or TRBD2 (6 bases each). V lost 4 bases, J lost 4 bases, and 18 bases lay in between. Per germline, CDR1 SGHKS and CDR2 YYEKEE (reference sequence). There are 15 residues in the CDR3. The CDR3 coding sequence is TGTGCCAGCAGCCAAGGGACACTAGGAGGGTACGAGCAGTACTTC. It is translated as CASSQGTLGGYEQYF.

On this clone itself: Germline is not matched at one junction end, which may reflect a read error. The chain employs TRBV6-6 and TRBJ2-1; possible D gene TRBD1, 5 bases. Germline CDR1 is MNHNY and CDR2 is SVGAGI (reference sequence). The CDR3 runs 16 residues. CDR3 sequence reads: CASSPSRGHSNNEQFF. CDR3 nucleotides: TGTGCCAGCAGCCCTTCCCGCGGACACTCCAACAATGAGCAGTTCTTC.

The V call is TRBV27, the J call TRBJ2-1; 11 nucleotides line up with TRBD2. This CDR3 has 17 residues. Germline CDR1 and CDR2: MNHEY and SMNVEV (reference sequence). V dropped 4 bases and J dropped 9; count of bases not matched to a gene: 14. CDR3 sequence reads: CASSSTQLAGVGVEQFF. The CDR3 DNA reads as TGTGCCAGCAGTTCAACTCAACTAGCGGGAGTGGGCGTTGAGCAGTTCTTC.

For this clone: An end of the junction differs from the germline gene, which may be a read error. CDR3 protein: CASSRQGQGTQYF. The CDR3 nucleotides are TGTGCCAGTAGTCGACAGGGTCAAGGGACCCAGTACTTC. The J gene is TRBJ2-5, the V gene TRBV19; 7 bases agree with TRBD1. This CDR3 spans 13 amino acids. Germline V lookup: CDR1 LNHDA, CDR2 SQIVND (reference sequence).

This chain connects TRBV6-5 to TRBJ2-1, with 8 bases lining up with TRBD2. Germline CDR1 MNHEY, CDR2 SVGAGI. CDR3 length: 14 residues. Trimming cost V 0 bases and J 9 bases; bases outside gene matches: 4. CDR3 sequence (DNA): TGTGCCAGCAGTTACTCGGGGAGCGGGAGTGAGCAGTTCTTC. Its translation: CASSYSGSGSEQFF.

On this clone itself: The sample holds other DNA sequences that translate to the same CDR3. The chain is built from TRBV2 and TRBJ2-2, with D unclear. The CDR3 has 12 residues. Per the germline V gene, CDR1 is SNHLY and CDR2 is FYNNEI. Trimming removed 4 bases at V and 3 bases at J, with 3 bases between. The CDR3 reads CASSGDTGELFF. CDR3 nucleotides: TGTGCCAGCAGTGGGGACACCGGGGAGCTGTTTTTT.

This chain links TRBV6-1 with TRBJ1-1; D gene uncertain. V gave up 1 base and J gave up 3 bases, with 6 bases separating them. The germline CDR1 and CDR2 sequences are MNHNS and SASEGT. The CDR3 is made up of 13 amino acids. The CDR3 sequence: CASSEVPDTEAFF. The CDR3 DNA follows: TGTGCCAGCAGTGAAGTCCCGGACACTGAAGCTTTCTTT.